These T cell receptor beta chains were read from a single sample in a study of blood T cell repertoires in COVID-19. The table came from immunoSEQ multiplex PCR; TCRdb's copy has only in-frame clones and leaves some out. The data contain roughly 100,000 clones, less than 95% of them singletons. Sequencing was carried out using peripheral blood. The source of these receptors is a man aged 18 to 29 with COVID-19, enrolled during active disease. The CDR3 runs from the conserved cysteine through the conserved F or W. A D gene is named only where the DNA matches it firmly. A row's size may be missing; if present it is once, few, many or a size class.

V: TRBV18; J: TRBJ2-7; D: TRBD2; size: NA; DNA: TGTGCCAGCTCACCACTAGTTTCTAGCGGGAGCTACGAGCAGTACTTC; CDR3: CASSPLVSSGSYEQYF
V: TRBV24-1; J: TRBJ1-2; D: TRBD1; size: once; DNA: TGTGCCACCAGTGATTCGACAGGGACTAACTATGGCTACACCTTC; CDR3: CATSDSTGTNYGYTF
V: TRBV29-1; J: TRBJ2-3; D: NA; size: NA; DNA: TGCAGCGTTGCAGGCCCGAGACAGGTTTCTAGCACAGATACGCAGTATTTT; CDR3: CSVAGPRQVSSTDTQYF
V: TRBV7-9; J: TRBJ2-2; D: NA; size: NA; DNA: TGTGCCAGCAGACGAATGGGACAGAACACCGGGGAGCTGTTTTTT; CDR3: CASRRMGQNTGELFF
V: TRBV28; J: TRBJ2-7; D: NA; size: NA; DNA: TGTGCCAGCAGGGGGGTTGGCAGGGGCTCCTACGAGCAGTACTTC; CDR3: CASRGVGRGSYEQYF
V: TRBV3-1/TRBV3-2; J: TRBJ2-7; D: TRBD1; size: NA; DNA: TGTGCCAGCAGCCTTGGGACAGGGGACGAGCAGTACTTC; CDR3: CASSLGTGDEQYF
V: TRBV5-1; J: TRBJ2-5; D: NA; size: once; DNA: TGCGCCAGCAGCTTGGACAGGGTAGAGGGGGAGACCCAGTACTTC; CDR3: CASSLDRVEGETQYF
V: TRBV15; J: TRBJ2-3; D: NA; size: NA; DNA: TGTGCCACCAGCAGAGAAACAGGGCAAGGGACAGATACGCAGTATTTT; CDR3: CATSRETGQGTDTQYF
V: TRBV29-1; J: TRBJ2-7; D: TRBD2; size: NA; DNA: TGCAGCGTTGTCCGCGGGAGTGCCCACGAGCAGTACTTC; CDR3: CSVVRGSAHEQYF
V: TRBV11-3; J: TRBJ2-1; D: TRBD1; size: NA; DNA: TGTGCCAGCAGCTTAGGTTCCCGGCGGACAGGGGGCAATGAGCAGTTCTTC; CDR3: CASSLGSRRTGGNEQFF
V: TRBV9; J: TRBJ1-6; D: NA; size: NA; DNA: TGTGCCAGCAGCGTAGACCCAGGGCGAAATTCACCCCTCCACTTT; CDR3: CASSVDPGRNSPLHF
V: TRBV24-1; J: TRBJ2-3; D: NA; size: NA; DNA: TGTGCCACCAGATACGACAACACAGATACGCAGTATTTT; CDR3: CATRYDNTDTQYF
V: TRBV7-9; J: TRBJ2-1; D: NA; size: NA; DNA: TGTGCCAGCAGCTTAGTTCGGGGGACTTCCTACAATGAGCAGTTCTTC; CDR3: CASSLVRGTSYNEQFF
V: TRBV6-2/TRBV6-3; J: TRBJ2-7; D: NA; size: NA; DNA: TGTGCCAGCAGTTACGGACTGATCTACGAGCAGTACTTC; CDR3: CASSYGLIYEQYF
V: TRBV4-1; J: TRBJ2-7; D: TRBD2; size: NA; DNA: TGCGCCAGCAGCCCGGCGGGCACTAGCGGGGTGGGCAACGAGCAGTACTTC; CDR3: CASSPAGTSGVGNEQYF
V: TRBV9; J: TRBJ1-6; D: NA; size: NA; DNA: TGTGCCAGCAGCGTAGTCACAGAAGATTCACCCCTCCACTTT; CDR3: CASSVVTEDSPLHF
V: TRBV28; J: TRBJ2-3; D: TRBD2; size: NA; DNA: TGTGCCAGCAGTACCTCTAGCGGTAGCACAGATACGCAGTATTTT; CDR3: CASSTSSGSTDTQYF
V: TRBV19; J: TRBJ1-5; D: NA; size: NA; DNA: TGTGCCAGTAGTACCCTGAGCAATCAGCCCCAGCATTTT; CDR3: CASSTLSNQPQHF
V: TRBV29-1; J: TRBJ1-2; D: TRBD1; size: NA; DNA: TGCAGCGCCCCGGGACAGGGAGTACACGGCTACACCTTC; CDR3: CSAPGQGVHGYTF
V: TRBV5-4; J: TRBJ2-1; D: TRBD2; size: NA; DNA: TGTGCCAGCAGCTCCGCAACTAGCGGAGGTTACAATGAGCAGTTCTTC; CDR3: CASSSATSGGYNEQFF
V: TRBV7-9; J: TRBJ2-5; D: TRBD1; size: NA; DNA: TGTGCCAGCAGACCACAGGGGATCCAAGAGACCCAGTACTTC; CDR3: CASRPQGIQETQYF
V: TRBV3-1/TRBV3-2; J: TRBJ2-2; D: TRBD1; size: NA; DNA: TGTGCCAGCAGACCGACAGGGGGCAACACCGGGGAGCTGTTTTTT; CDR3: CASRPTGGNTGELFF
V: TRBV27; J: TRBJ1-2; D: TRBD1; size: once; DNA: TGTGCCAGCGCCGTAAAGGGGGCAAACTATGGCTACACCTTC; CDR3: CASAVKGANYGYTF
V: TRBV5-8; J: TRBJ2-3; D: TRBD2; size: NA; DNA: TGTGCCAGCAGCTTGGGCTGGCGGGAGGGCCGGGTAGATACGCAGTATTTT; CDR3: CASSLGWREGRVDTQYF
V: TRBV2; J: TRBJ1-2; D: NA; size: NA; DNA: TGTCTCTCAGATGGCGGGAATGACAACTATGGCTACACCTTC; CDR3: CLSDGGNDNYGYTF
V: TRBV28; J: TRBJ1-2; D: NA; size: NA; DNA: TGTGCCAGCAGTTTGGACGGACAGCTTGGCTACACCTTC; CDR3: CASSLDGQLGYTF
V: TRBV29-1; J: TRBJ2-1; D: TRBD1; size: NA; DNA: TGCAGCACTTCCGGACAGGGGGCCGGCAATGAGCAGTTCTTC; CDR3: CSTSGQGAGNEQFF
V: TRBV29-1; J: TRBJ1-1; D: NA; size: NA; DNA: TGCAGCGTTGACGGGGAAGGCACTGAAGCTTTCTTT; CDR3: CSVDGEGTEAFF
V: TRBV7-3; J: TRBJ2-1; D: TRBD2; size: NA; DNA: TGTGCCAGCAGCTCTGTGGCTAGCGGGAGGGGTTGGGACAATGAGCAGTTCTTC; CDR3: CASSSVASGRGWDNEQFF
V: TRBV2; J: TRBJ1-6; D: NA; size: NA; DNA: TGTGCCAGCACGACGGACAGTCATAATTCACCCCTCCACTTT; CDR3: CASTTDSHNSPLHF
V: TRBV9; J: TRBJ2-1; D: NA; size: NA; DNA: TGTGCCAGCAGCGTAGGCTCCAGGGCCGATGAGCAGTTCTTC; CDR3: CASSVGSRADEQFF
V: TRBV19; J: TRBJ2-2; D: NA; size: NA; DNA: TGTGCCAGTAGCGGGAGCCTTTTTACCGGGGAGCTGTTTTTT; CDR3: CASSGSLFTGELFF
V: TRBV6-4; J: TRBJ1-5; D: TRBD1; size: NA; DNA: TGTGCCAGCAGGGGACAGGGGGCGCGTTCAAGGCAGCCCCAGCATTTT; CDR3: CASRGQGARSRQPQHF
V: TRBV11-3; J: TRBJ2-2; D: NA; size: NA; DNA: TGTGCCAGCAGCGGACCGCGAGGACAGATGAATGACGGGGAGCTGTTTTTT; CDR3: CASSGPRGQMNDGELFF
V: TRBV27; J: TRBJ2-1; D: TRBD2; size: NA; DNA: TGTGCCAGCAGTTCACCCCTAGCGGGCCTCTCCTACAATGAGCAGTTCTTC; CDR3: CASSSPLAGLSYNEQFF
V: TRBV12-5; J: TRBJ2-7; D: TRBD1; size: NA; DNA: TGTGCTAGTGCTCTATTCACAGGGGCGTCGACCTACGAGCAGTACTTC; CDR3: CASALFTGASTYEQYF
V: TRBV25-1; J: TRBJ2-7; D: TRBD1; size: medium-sized; DNA: TGTGCCAGCAACCAAAGGGACAGCGTATCCTCTATCGTATACGAGCAGTACTTC; CDR3: CASNQRDSVSSIVYEQYF
V: TRBV28; J: TRBJ1-3; D: NA; size: NA; DNA: TGTGCCAGCAGTTCTAGAGACTCTGGAAACACCATATATTTT; CDR3: CASSSRDSGNTIYF
V: TRBV25-1; J: TRBJ2-7; D: TRBD1; size: NA; DNA: TGTGCCAGCAGTCCCAGGGGGCTGTCCTACGAGCAGTACTTC; CDR3: CASSPRGLSYEQYF
V: TRBV7-9; J: TRBJ1-6; D: NA; size: NA; DNA: TGTGCCAGCAGCTTACTAGGACAGAATAATTCACCCCTCCACTTT; CDR3: CASSLLGQNNSPLHF
V: TRBV12-5; J: TRBJ2-1; D: NA; size: NA; DNA: TGTGCTAGTGGTTTGGTGCGGGCAGGGGGGAATGAGCAGTTCTTC; CDR3: CASGLVRAGGNEQFF
V: TRBV10-3; J: TRBJ2-1; D: TRBD2; size: once; DNA: TGTGCCACCCTAGCGGGAGGTGTAGATGAGCAGTTCTTC; CDR3: CATLAGGVDEQFF
V: TRBV15; J: TRBJ2-7; D: NA; size: NA; DNA: TGTGCCACCAGCAGAGATCCAGGGTCCTACGAGCAGTACTTC; CDR3: CATSRDPGSYEQYF
V: TRBV5-5; J: TRBJ2-7; D: TRBD2; size: NA; DNA: TGTGCCAGCAGCCAACGGTCAGCGGGAGGTTCCTACGAGCAGTACTTC; CDR3: CASSQRSAGGSYEQYF
V: TRBV5-1; J: TRBJ2-7; D: NA; size: NA; DNA: TGCGCCAGCAGCTTGGCGCTGAGCAACGAGCAGTACTTC; CDR3: CASSLALSNEQYF
V: TRBV19; J: TRBJ2-7; D: TRBD1; size: NA; DNA: TGTGCCAGTAGTCGCATGGGGGACAGCCTCGAGCAGTACTTC; CDR3: CASSRMGDSLEQYF
V: TRBV2; J: TRBJ2-2; D: TRBD2; size: NA; DNA: TGTGCCAGCAGTTACCGTACTAGCGGGGGCACCGGGGAGCTGTTTTTT; CDR3: CASSYRTSGGTGELFF
V: TRBV21-1; J: TRBJ2-2; D: NA; size: NA; DNA: TGTGCCAGCAGCGGAGCGACCACCGGGGAGCTGTTTTTT; CDR3: CASSGATTGELFF
V: TRBV27; J: TRBJ2-3; D: TRBD2; size: NA; DNA: TGTGCCAGCAGTCCCCGGACTAGCGGGATAGATACGCAGTATTTT; CDR3: CASSPRTSGIDTQYF
V: TRBV12-3/TRBV12-4; J: TRBJ2-5; D: NA; size: NA; DNA: TGTGCCAGCAGTTTGACTAACCAAGGGACCCAGTACTTC; CDR3: CASSLTNQGTQYF
V: TRBV5-6; J: TRBJ1-5; D: TRBD1; size: NA; DNA: TGTGCCAGCAGCTGGGGGACAGGTAATCAGCCCCAGCATTTT; CDR3: CASSWGTGNQPQHF
V: TRBV19; J: TRBJ1-5; D: TRBD1; size: NA; DNA: TGTGCCAGTAGACCAGGACAGGGTAGGGCAAATCAGCCCCAGCATTTT; CDR3: CASRPGQGRANQPQHF
V: TRBV6-5; J: TRBJ2-1; D: TRBD2; size: many; DNA: TGTGCCAGCAGTCGGGGACTAGCGGGAGGTTATGAGCAGTTCTTC; CDR3: CASSRGLAGGYEQFF
V: TRBV7-2; J: TRBJ1-5; D: TRBD1; size: once; DNA: TGTGCCAGCAGCTCCAGGGGGGCGAGTCAGCCCCAGCATTTT; CDR3: CASSSRGASQPQHF